This is a list of T cell receptor beta chains from one sample in a study of cytomegalovirus exposure and HLA in healthy donors. Clones were sequenced by immunoSEQ multiplex PCR, and TCRdb holds only the in-frame ones, with some missing. This sample yields a few hundred thousand clones, of which 90% are seen a single time; 3% to 3.5% belongs to the top ten. The sequencing sample was made of PBMCs. The receptors stem from a woman in her thirties in good health and CMV-seronegative. Each CDR3 is given with its conserved first and last residue. A D gene is named only where the DNA matches it firmly. The listing skips clone size in some rows; elsewhere it reads once, few, many or a size class.

>TRBD2|TRBV5-1|TRBJ2-7|.
CASSLYVSGSGPYEQYF
TGCGCCAGCAGCTTGTACGTTAGCGGGAGTGGCCCCTACGAGCAGTACTTC
>.|TRBV15|TRBJ2-1|.
CATSRDGDEQFF
TGTGCCACCAGCAGGGATGGGGATGAGCAGTTCTTC
>.|TRBV7-3|TRBJ2-3|.
CASSSRQTDTQYF
TGTGCCAGCAGCTCCCGACAGACAGATACGCAGTATTTT
>.|TRBV10-1|TRBJ2-3|.
CASRGVGIRWTDTQYF
TGCGCCAGCAGGGGGGTCGGGATTCGTTGGACAGATACGCAGTATTTT
>TRBD1|TRBV7-9|TRBJ2-3|.
CASSLRRDRGITDTQYF
TGTGCCAGCAGCCTCCGCCGGGACAGGGGGATAACAGATACGCAGTATTTT
>.|TRBV27|TRBJ1-5|.
CASSLYGQLNNQPQHF
TGTGCCAGCAGTTTATATGGACAGCTAAACAATCAGCCCCAGCATTTT
>TRBD1|TRBV2|TRBJ1-2|.
CASTPDRLGYTF
TGTGCCAGCACCCCGGACAGGCTAGGCTACACCTTC
>.|TRBV15|TRBJ2-7|.
CATSRELRYEQYF
TGTGCCACCAGCAGAGAACTACGCTACGAGCAGTACTTC
>.|TRBV5-6|TRBJ2-7|few
CASSKGPGEQYF
TGTGCCAGCAGCAAGGGGCCGGGCGAGCAGTACTTC
>TRBD1|TRBV18|TRBJ2-1|.
CASSPRAGTGLSNEQFF
TGTGCCAGCTCACCACGGGCTGGGACAGGGTTAAGTAATGAGCAGTTCTTC
>.|TRBV11-2|TRBJ2-7|once
CASSLALYEQYF
TGTGCCAGCAGCTTAGCCCTCTACGAGCAGTACTTC
>TRBD2|TRBV7-8|TRBJ2-5|many
CASRRRGSQETQYF
TGTGCCAGCAGGCGGCGCGGGAGTCAGGAGACCCAGTACTTC
>.|TRBV19|TRBJ2-2|.
CASSIDLRGTGELFF
TGTGCCAGTAGTATAGATCTCAGGGGCACCGGGGAGCTGTTTTTT
>.|TRBV6-6|TRBJ2-3|.
CASSSTRTDTQYF
TGTGCCAGCAGCTCAACTCGGACAGATACGCAGTATTTT
>TRBD1|TRBV19|TRBJ1-5|.
CATRTGNLPQHF
TGTGCCACCCGGACAGGGAACTTGCCCCAGCATTTT
>.|TRBV28|TRBJ2-5|.
CASTPQRAGETQYF
TGTGCCAGCACCCCACAACGTGCAGGGGAGACCCAGTACTTC
>TRBD2|TRBV2|TRBJ2-7|.
CASSEARTSGRGEQYF
TGTGCCAGCAGTGAGGCCCGGACTAGCGGGAGGGGTGAGCAGTACTTC
>.|TRBV5-1|TRBJ2-7|.
CASSGGLGAEYEQYF
TGCGCCAGCAGTGGGGGGCTCGGTGCGGAGTACGAGCAGTACTTC
>.|TRBV29-1|TRBJ2-3|.
CSVPLGRREADTQYF
TGCAGCGTCCCCTTGGGCCGCAGGGAGGCAGATACGCAGTATTTT
>.|TRBV6-6|TRBJ2-7|once
CASTPRVSSYEQYF
TGTGCCAGCACCCCCAGGGTGTCGTCCTACGAGCAGTACTTC
>TRBD2|TRBV27|TRBJ2-7|.
CASSLTGGGNEQYF
TGTGCCAGCAGTTTAACGGGAGGCGGCAACGAGCAGTACTTC
>.|TRBV28|TRBJ2-5|.
CASSTRTDPWETQYF
TGTGCCAGCAGTACTAGGACGGACCCTTGGGAGACCCAGTACTTC
>TRBD2|TRBV27|TRBJ2-3|.
CATPKSLAGSTDTQYF
TGTGCCACCCCTAAATCCCTAGCGGGGAGCACAGATACGCAGTATTTT
>.|TRBV6-5|TRBJ2-1|.
CASHLGHEQFF
TGTGCCAGCCATTTGGGGCATGAGCAGTTCTTC
>.|TRBV19|TRBJ2-7|.
CASSISPPGTYEQYF
TGTGCCAGTAGTATTAGTCCGCCAGGGACCTACGAGCAGTACTTC
>TRBD1|TRBV7-8|TRBJ1-5|.
CASSLRQGNQPQHF
TGTGCCAGCAGCTTAAGACAGGGGAATCAGCCCCAGCATTTT
>.|TRBV5-6|TRBJ2-1|.
CASSLTESSYNEQFF
TGTGCCAGCAGCTTGACGGAAAGCTCCTACAATGAGCAGTTCTTC
>TRBD1|TRBV2|TRBJ2-2|.
CASSTDREFTGELFF
TGTGCCAGCAGCACCGACAGGGAATTTACCGGGGAGCTGTTTTTT
>.|TRBV28|TRBJ1-5|.
CASSLQGQPQHF
TGTGCCAGCAGCCTTCAGGGTCAGCCCCAGCATTTT
>.|TRBV15|TRBJ1-1|.
CATSRDISEAFF
TGTGCCACCAGCAGAGATATTTCCGAAGCTTTCTTT
>TRBD2|TRBV6-1|TRBJ2-5|.
CASLAGGAQYF
TGTGCCAGCCTTGCGGGAGGAGCCCAGTACTTC
>TRBD2|TRBV9|TRBJ2-7|.
CASSLGLGAYEQYF
TGTGCCAGCAGCTTGGGACTAGGAGCCTACGAGCAGTACTTC
>.|TRBV30|TRBJ2-7|once
CAWKYGSYEQYF
TGTGCCTGGAAATACGGGTCCTACGAGCAGTACTTC
>.|TRBV11-2|TRBJ2-2|.
CASSQEGAGGELFF
TGTGCCAGCAGCCAGGAGGGGGCGGGCGGGGAGCTGTTTTTT
>.|TRBV29-1|TRBJ2-1|.
CSVEDLGGQINEQFF
TGCAGCGTTGAAGATCTTGGGGGGCAGATAAATGAGCAGTTCTTC
>TRBD1|TRBV18|TRBJ2-5|.
CASSPLRGETQYF
TGTGCCAGCTCACCCCTCAGGGGGGAGACCCAGTACTTC
>.|TRBV4-1|TRBJ2-2|.
CASSQDLGDWTSTGELFF
TGCGCCAGCAGCCAAGATCTCGGGGATTGGACGAGCACCGGGGAGCTGTTTTTT
>TRBD2|TRBV11-2|TRBJ2-7|.
CASSLYSGSELYEQYF
TGTGCCAGCAGCTTATACAGCGGGAGCGAATTATACGAGCAGTACTTC
>.|TRBV6-5|TRBJ1-5|.
CASSNLPQGPTHF
TGTGCCAGCAGTAACTTACCCCAGGGGCCTACGCATTTT
>.|TRBV4-2|TRBJ1-1|.
CASSQERGRGTEAFF
TGTGCCAGCAGCCAAGAGCGGGGGAGGGGCACTGAAGCTTTCTTT
>TRBD1|TRBV11-2|TRBJ2-7|.
CASSRDRGSYEQYF
TGTGCCAGCAGTCGGGACAGGGGTTCCTACGAGCAGTACTTC
>.|TRBV5-1|TRBJ1-1|.
CASSSNTEAFF
TGCGCCAGCAGCTCGAACACTGAAGCTTTCTTT
>.|TRBV15|TRBJ1-1|.
CATSRRDNEAFF
TGTGCCACCAGCAGACGGGACAATGAAGCTTTCTTT
>TRBD2|TRBV25-1|TRBJ2-3|once
CASSERASGPGTDTQYF
TGTGCCAGCAGTGAAAGGGCTAGCGGGCCTGGTACAGATACGCAGTATTTT
>TRBD2|TRBV28|TRBJ2-2|.
CASSSQRKTSGWGTGELFF
TGTGCCAGCAGTTCACAACGGAAGACTAGCGGGTGGGGGACCGGGGAGCTGTTTTTT
>TRBD1|TRBV4-3|TRBJ1-5|.
CASSQDLQGDNQPQHF
TGCGCCAGCAGCCAAGATTTACAGGGGGACAATCAGCCCCAGCATTTT
>.|TRBV20-1|TRBJ1-2|once
CSAILGNGYTF
TGCAGTGCTATATTGGGGAACGGCTACACCTTC
>TRBD1|TRBV29-1|TRBJ1-1|.
CSAGTGTATEAFF
TGCAGCGCCGGGACGGGGACAGCCACTGAAGCTTTCTTT
>.|TRBV7-7|TRBJ1-2|.
CASSSVIFRDHGYTF
TGTGCCAGCAGCTCAGTGATTTTCAGGGATCATGGCTACACCTTC